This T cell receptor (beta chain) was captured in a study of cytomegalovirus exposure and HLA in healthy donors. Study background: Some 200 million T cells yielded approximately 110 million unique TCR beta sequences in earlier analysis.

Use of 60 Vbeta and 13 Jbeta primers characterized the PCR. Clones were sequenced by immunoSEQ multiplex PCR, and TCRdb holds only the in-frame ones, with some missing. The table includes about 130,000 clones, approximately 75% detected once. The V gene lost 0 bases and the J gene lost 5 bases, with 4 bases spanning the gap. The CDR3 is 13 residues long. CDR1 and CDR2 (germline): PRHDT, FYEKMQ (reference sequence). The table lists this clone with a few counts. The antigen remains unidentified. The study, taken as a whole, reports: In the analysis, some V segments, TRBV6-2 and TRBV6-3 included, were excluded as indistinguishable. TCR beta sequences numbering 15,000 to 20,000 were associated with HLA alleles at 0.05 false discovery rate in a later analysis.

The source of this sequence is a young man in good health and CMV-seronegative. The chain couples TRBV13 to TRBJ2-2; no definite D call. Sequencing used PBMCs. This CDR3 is CASSLGLTGELFF. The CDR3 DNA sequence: TGTGCCAGCAGCTTAGGTCTTACCGGGGAGCTGTTTTTT.